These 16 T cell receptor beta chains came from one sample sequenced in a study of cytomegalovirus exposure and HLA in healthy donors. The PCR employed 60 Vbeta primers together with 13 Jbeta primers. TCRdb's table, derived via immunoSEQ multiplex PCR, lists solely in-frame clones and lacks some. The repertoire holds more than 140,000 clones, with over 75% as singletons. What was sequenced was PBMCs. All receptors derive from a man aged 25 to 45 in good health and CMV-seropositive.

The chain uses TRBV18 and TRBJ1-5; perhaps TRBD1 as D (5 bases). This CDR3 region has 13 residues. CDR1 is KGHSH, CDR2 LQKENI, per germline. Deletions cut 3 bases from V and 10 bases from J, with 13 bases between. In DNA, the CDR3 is TGTGCCAGCTCACCCGTTGGCCAGGGCCCCCAGCATTTT. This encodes CASSPVGQGPQHF.

The CDR3 loop reads CASSLEGGQGVTF. CDR3 DNA sequence: TGCGCCAGCAGCTTGGAGGGGGGACAGGGAGTAACCTTC. V is TRBV5-1 and J is TRBJ1-2; TRBD1 agrees at 9 bases. Germline V CDR1 and CDR2: SGHRS, YFSETQ. After removal of 0 bases from V and 14 bases from J, the junction contained 8 bases not matched to a gene. This CDR3 is built from 13 residues.

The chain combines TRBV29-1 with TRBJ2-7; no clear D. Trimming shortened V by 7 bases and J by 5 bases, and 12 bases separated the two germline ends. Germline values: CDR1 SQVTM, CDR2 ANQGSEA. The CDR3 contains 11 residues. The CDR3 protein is CSAGSPNEQYF. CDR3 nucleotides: TGCAGCGCTGGCAGTCCGAACGAGCAGTACTTC.

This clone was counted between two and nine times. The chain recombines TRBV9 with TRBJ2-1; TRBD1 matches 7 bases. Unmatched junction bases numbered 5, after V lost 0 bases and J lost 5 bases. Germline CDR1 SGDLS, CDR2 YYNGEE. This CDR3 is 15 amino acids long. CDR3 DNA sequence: TGTGCCAGCAGCGTAGGAGGGGGCCAGAACAATGAGCAGTTCTTC. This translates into CASSVGGGQNNEQFF.

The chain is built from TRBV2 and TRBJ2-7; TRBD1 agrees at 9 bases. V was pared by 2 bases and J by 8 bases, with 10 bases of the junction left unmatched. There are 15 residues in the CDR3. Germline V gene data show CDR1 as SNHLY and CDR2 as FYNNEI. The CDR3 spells CASSEYGTGPLKQYF. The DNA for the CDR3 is TGTGCCAGCAGTGAATATGGGACAGGGCCCCTAAAGCAGTACTTC.

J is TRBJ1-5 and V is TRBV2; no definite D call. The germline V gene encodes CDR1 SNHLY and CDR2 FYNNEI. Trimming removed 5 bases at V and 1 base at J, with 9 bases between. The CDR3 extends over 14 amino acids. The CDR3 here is CASSPPLSNQPQHF. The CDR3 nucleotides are TGTGCCAGCAGTCCCCCACTCAGCAATCAGCCCCAGCATTTT.

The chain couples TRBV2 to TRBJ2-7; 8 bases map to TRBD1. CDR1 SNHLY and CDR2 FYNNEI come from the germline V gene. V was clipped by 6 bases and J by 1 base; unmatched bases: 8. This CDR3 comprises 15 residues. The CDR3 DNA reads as TGTGCCAGCAGCGCAGGGGGCAGGGGATCCTACGAGCAGTACTTC. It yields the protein CASSAGGRGSYEQYF.

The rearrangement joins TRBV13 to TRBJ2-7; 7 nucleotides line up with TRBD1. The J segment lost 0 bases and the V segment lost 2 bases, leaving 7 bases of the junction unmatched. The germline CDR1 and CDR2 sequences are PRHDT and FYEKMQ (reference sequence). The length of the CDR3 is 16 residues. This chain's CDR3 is CASSLLTGASSYEQYF. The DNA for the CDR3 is TGTGCCAGCAGCTTATTAACAGGGGCGAGCTCCTACGAGCAGTACTTC.

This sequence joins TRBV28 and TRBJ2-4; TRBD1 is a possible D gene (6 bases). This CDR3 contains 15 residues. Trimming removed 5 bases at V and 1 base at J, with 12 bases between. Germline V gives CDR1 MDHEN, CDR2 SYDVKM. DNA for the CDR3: TGTGCCAGCAGTGGTCCAGGGGATGCCAAAAACATTCAGTACTTC. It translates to CASSGPGDAKNIQYF.

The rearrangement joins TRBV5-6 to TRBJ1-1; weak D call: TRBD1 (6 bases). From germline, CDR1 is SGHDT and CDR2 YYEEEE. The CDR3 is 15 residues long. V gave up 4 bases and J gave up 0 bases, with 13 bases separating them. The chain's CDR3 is CASSRGRGMNTEAFF. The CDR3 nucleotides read TGTGCCAGCAGCCGAGGAAGGGGGATGAACACTGAAGCTTTCTTT.

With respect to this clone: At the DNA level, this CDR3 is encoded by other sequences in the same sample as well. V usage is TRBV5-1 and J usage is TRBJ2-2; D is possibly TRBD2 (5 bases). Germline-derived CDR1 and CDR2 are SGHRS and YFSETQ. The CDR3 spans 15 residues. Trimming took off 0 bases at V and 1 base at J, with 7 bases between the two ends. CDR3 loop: CASSLGGGNTGELFF. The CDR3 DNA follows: TGCGCCAGCAGCTTGGGAGGAGGGAACACCGGGGAGCTGTTTTTT.

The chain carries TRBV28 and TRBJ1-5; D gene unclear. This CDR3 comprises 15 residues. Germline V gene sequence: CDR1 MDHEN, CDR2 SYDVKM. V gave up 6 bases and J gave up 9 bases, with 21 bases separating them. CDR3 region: CASRPGNSQPRPQHF. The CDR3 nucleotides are TGTGCCAGCAGGCCAGGAAATTCACAGCCTCGGCCCCAGCATTTT.

Here the CDR3 DNA reads TGTGCCACCAGCAGACAGACCCAGGCAACGGGGGAGCTGTTTTTT. The encoded protein is CATSRQTQATGELFF. The chain combines TRBV15 with TRBJ2-2; no definite D call. Trimming left V 2 bases short and J 8 bases short, with 15 bases between. CDR1 and CDR2 (germline): LNHNV, YYDKDF (reference sequence). The CDR3 has 15 amino acids.

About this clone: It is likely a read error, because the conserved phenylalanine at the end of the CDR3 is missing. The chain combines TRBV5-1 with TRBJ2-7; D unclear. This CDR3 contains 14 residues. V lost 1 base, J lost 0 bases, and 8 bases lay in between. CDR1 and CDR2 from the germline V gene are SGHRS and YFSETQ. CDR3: CASSLWASSYEQYL. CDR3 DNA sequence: TGCGCCAGCAGCTTGTGGGCCAGCTCCTACGAGCAGTACCTC.

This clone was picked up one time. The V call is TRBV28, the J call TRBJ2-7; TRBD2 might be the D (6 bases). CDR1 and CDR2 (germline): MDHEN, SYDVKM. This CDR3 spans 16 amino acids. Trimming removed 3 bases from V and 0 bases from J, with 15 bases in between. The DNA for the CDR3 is TGTGCCAGCAGTTTGGGAGGCGGGCAGTCCTCCTACGAGCAGTACTTC. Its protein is CASSLGGGQSSYEQYF.

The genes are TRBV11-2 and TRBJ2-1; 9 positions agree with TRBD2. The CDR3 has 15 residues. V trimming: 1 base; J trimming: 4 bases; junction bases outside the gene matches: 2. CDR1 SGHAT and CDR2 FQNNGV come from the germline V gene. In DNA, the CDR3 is TGTGCCAGCAGCTTAGGGACTAGCGAGTACAATGAGCAGTTCTTC. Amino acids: CASSLGTSEYNEQFF.